This T cell receptor (beta chain) came from a study of OX40 agonist ivuxolimab in advanced cancers. Method: immunoSEQ multiplex PCR; TCRdb's copy keeps in-frame clones and lacks some. Of roughly 92,000 clones in the sample, about 84% are singletons; the top ten hold about 5.5%. The junction had 7 bases not matched to a gene; V was cut back by 3 bases and J by 4 bases. Germline CDR1 and CDR2: LNHDA and SQIVND (reference sequence). The CDR3 has 15 amino acids. To note about this clone: Its antigen is unidentified.

Findings and caveats of the study: By week 6 at 0.1 to 3.0 mg/kg, blood CD4+ and CD8+ T cells had expanded clonally.

V usage is TRBV19 and J usage is TRBJ2-7; the match to TRBD1 covers 9 bases. Sequences were derived from CD4+ or CD8+ T cells sorted from blood, sampled in a trial of the OX40 agonist ivuxolimab. This TCR came from an adult with an advanced solid tumor such as melanoma, head and neck, liver or kidney cancer. The CDR3 DNA sequence: TGTGCCAGTAGTATCTCCGGGACAGGGTCTTACGAGCAGTACTTC. This sequence encodes CASSISGTGSYEQYF.